The entry below describes one TCR beta chain. The data derive from a study of blood T cell repertoires in COVID-19. Study-level information: The study drew acute and convalescent COVID-19 samples from the United States, Italy and Spain. PBMCs, B-cell-depleted T cells, or T cells provided the cDNA or gDNA that made up the material.

Source study methods: Estimated nucleated cell counts came from reference gene primer amplification. Clones were read by immunoSEQ multiplex PCR, and TCRdb kept only the in-frame ones, dropping some. V and J calls and clone size are copied from that table; D and trimming were computed from the DNA. Here the sample spans about 130,000 clones, around 80% being singletons. V lost 7 bases to trimming and J lost 8 bases, with 17 bases between them. Looked up from germline, CDR1 is SQVTM and CDR2 is ANQGSEA. CDR3 length equals 12 residues. The sample consisted of peripheral blood. This sequence originates from a man between 65 and 85 years old with acute or convalescent COVID-19. The rearrangement joins TRBV29-1 to TRBJ1-2, with D unclear. The CDR3 nucleotides read TGCAGCGGCTCGGGCGGGCAGGAGGGCTACACCTTC. Amino acids: CSGSGGQEGYTF.